This T cell receptor (beta chain) stems from a study of early T cells in non-severe SARS-CoV-2 infection listed by TCRdb under 2021. Background for the entire study: TCR sequencing used bulk RNA from unsorted whole blood, so alpha and beta chains could not be paired.

Findings and caveats that apply to the study as a whole: VDJdb matching was skewed toward anti-spike CD8 responses and likely underestimated virus-specific expansions by missing private and CD4 specificities.

The library was built by means of 5' RACE. Sequenced using a NextSeq 500. In the TCR library protocol, unique molecular identifiers were attached to individual cDNA molecules to correct for PCR bias and sequencing error. Sequencing covered both TCR alpha and beta chains, and within each sample the abundances of alpha and beta sequences were tightly co-correlated. The study's processing was this. Decombinator V4 was used to annotate the V gene, J gene and CDR3 of the TCR sequences. TCRs were defined as expanded if a significant change between any two time points was detected under a Poisson model with p below 0.0001. Abundances of TCRs were expressed as counts per million after normalisation to the total number of TCRs sequenced in each sample. MAIT TCRs were defined by TRAV1-2 paired with TRAJ12, TRAJ20 or TRAJ33, and iNKT TCRs by TRAV10 paired with TRAJ18. A search of VDJdb, accessed on 1 November 2021, was run for TCRs annotated to CMV, EBV and SARS-CoV-2, with TCRs annotated for multiple antigens excluded. Using fastp at Q25 and MiXCR, TCRdb reprocessed the public reads and kept productive beta chains. Identical CDR3 protein sequences are pooled into one entry, listed with their most common genes and DNA. These V and J calls rely on TCRdb rather than the paper's analysis. The sample table lists 65,000 to 95,000 distinct CDR3 sequences, 5% of them with a count of one. Clones ranked in the top ten supply under 8% of the sample.

Set within a cohort of healthcare workers in London, UK, this nested case-control study involved weekly PCR testing of nasopharyngeal swabs along with blood sampling. Healthcare workers were enrolled in the week of the UK lockdown, from 23 to 31 March 2020, and were followed every week for up to roughly 15 weeks. In its sample, this clonotype was seen a few times. What this receptor recognizes is not known. Base qualities are not recorded, but no much larger clone differs from it by a single base. V ends up 3 bases short and J 8 bases short, with an unmatched junction base count of 5. There are 14 amino acids in the CDR3, from cysteine to phenylalanine inclusive. CDR3 DNA is the only sequence kept; it has 42 bases, read in frame from the first base. CDR1 and CDR2, looked up from the germline V gene (reference sequence), are DFQATT and SNEGSKA.

The clonotype originates from an adult who was a healthcare worker with PCR-confirmed SARS-CoV-2 infection or an uninfected control (not recorded which). Recombination connected TRBV20-1 to TRBJ2-1, and TRBD2 aligns with 12 junction nucleotides. Sequences were derived from whole blood, sampled at baseline. Here the CDR3 is given as CSARRLAGVYEQFF. In nucleotide form, the sequence is TGCAGTGCTAGGCGACTAGCGGGAGTCTATGAGCAGTTCTTC.